This TCR beta chain was identified during a study of cytomegalovirus exposure and HLA in healthy donors. Germline CDR1 is MNHNS and CDR2 is SASEGT. V dropped 6 bases and J dropped 2 bases, with 14 bases sitting between them. The CDR3 is made up of 15 amino acids. Primers included in the PCR were 60 Vbeta and 13 Jbeta primers. Data came from immunoSEQ multiplex PCR; TCRdb stores just in-frame clones and leaves some out. The sample lists some 150,000 clones, about four fifths occurring once. Sample: PBMCs. The V gene is TRBV6-1, the J gene TRBJ1-5; perhaps TRBD1 as D (6 bases). The receptor was isolated from a woman between 45 and 60 years old in good health and CMV-seronegative. The CDR3: CASSYRERGNQPQHF. The CDR3 DNA reads TGTGCCAGCAGCTACAGGGAGAGGGGCAATCAGCCCCAGCATTTT.